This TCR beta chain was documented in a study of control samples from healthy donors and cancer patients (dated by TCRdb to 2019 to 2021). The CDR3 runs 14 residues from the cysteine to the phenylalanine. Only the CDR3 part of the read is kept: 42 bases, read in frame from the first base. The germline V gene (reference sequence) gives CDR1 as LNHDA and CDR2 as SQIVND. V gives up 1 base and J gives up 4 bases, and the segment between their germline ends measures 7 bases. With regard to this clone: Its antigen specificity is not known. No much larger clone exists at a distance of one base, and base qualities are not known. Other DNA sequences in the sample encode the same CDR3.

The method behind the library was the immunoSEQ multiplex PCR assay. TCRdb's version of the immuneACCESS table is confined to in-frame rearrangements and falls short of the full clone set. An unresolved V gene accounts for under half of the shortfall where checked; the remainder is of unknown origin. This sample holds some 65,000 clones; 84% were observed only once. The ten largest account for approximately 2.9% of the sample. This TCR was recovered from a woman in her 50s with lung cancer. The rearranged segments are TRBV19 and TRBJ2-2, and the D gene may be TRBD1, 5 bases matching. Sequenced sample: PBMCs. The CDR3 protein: CASSIAQGTGELFF. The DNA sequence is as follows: TGTGCCAGTAGTATAGCCCAGGGCACCGGGGAGCTGTTTTTT.